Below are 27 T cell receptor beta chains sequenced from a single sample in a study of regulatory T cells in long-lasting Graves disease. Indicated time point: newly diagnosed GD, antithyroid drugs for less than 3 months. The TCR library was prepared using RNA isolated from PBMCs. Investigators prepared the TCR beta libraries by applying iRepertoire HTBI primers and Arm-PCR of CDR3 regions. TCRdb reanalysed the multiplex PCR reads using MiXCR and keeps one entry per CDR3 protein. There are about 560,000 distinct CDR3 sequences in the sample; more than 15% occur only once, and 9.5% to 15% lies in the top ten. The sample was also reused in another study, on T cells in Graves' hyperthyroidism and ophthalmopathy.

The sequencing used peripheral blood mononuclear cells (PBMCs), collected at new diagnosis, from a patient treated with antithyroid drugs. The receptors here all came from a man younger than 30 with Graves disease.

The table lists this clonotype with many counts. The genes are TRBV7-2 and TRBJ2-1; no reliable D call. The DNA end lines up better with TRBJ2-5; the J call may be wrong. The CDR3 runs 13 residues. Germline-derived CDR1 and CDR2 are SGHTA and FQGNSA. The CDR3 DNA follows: TGTGCCAGCAGCCCCGCCATGAAAGAGACCCAGTACTTC. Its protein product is CASSPAMKETQYF.

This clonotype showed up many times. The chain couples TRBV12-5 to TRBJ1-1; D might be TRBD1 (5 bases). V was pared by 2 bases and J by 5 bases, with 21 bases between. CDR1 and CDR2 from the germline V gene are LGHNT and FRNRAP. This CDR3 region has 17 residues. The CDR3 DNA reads TGTGCTAGTGGTTTGAGGATTTGGGGCAGGCCGGAGACTGAAGCTTTCTTT. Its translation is CASGLRIWGRPETEAFF.

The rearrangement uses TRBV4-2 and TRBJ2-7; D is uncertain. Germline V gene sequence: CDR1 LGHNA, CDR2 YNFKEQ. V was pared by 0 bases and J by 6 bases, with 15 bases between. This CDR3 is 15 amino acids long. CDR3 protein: CASSQERTDHREQYF. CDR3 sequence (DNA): TGTGCCAGCAGCCAAGAAAGGACGGACCACCGCGAGCAGTACTTC.

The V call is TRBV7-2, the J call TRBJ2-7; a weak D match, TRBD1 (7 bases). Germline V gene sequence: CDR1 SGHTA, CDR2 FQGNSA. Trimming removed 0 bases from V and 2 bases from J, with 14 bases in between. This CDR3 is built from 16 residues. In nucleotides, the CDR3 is TGTGCCAGCAGCTTAGCTACGGCAGGGGGGACCTACGAGCAGTACTTC. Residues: CASSLATAGGTYEQYF.

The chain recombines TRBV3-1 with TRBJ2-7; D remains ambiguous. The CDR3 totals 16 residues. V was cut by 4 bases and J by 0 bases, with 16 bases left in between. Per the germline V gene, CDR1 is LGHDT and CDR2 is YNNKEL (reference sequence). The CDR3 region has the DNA TGTGCCAGCAGCCCCCCGGCGGCGGTTAGCTCCTACGAGCAGTACTTC. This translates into CASSPPAAVSSYEQYF.

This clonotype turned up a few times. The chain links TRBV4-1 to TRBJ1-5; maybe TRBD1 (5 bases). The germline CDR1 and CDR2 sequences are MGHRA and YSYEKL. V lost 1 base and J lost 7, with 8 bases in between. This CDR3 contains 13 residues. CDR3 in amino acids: CASSQGGRQPQHF. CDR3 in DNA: TGCGCCAGCAGCCAAGGGGGACGGCAGCCCCAGCATTTT.

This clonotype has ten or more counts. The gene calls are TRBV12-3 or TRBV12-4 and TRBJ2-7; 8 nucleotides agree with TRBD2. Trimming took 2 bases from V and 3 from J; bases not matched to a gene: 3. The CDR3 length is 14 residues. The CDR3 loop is CASSLRTSSYEQYF. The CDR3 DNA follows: TGTGCCAGCAGTTTAAGGACTAGCAGCTACGAGCAGTACTTC.

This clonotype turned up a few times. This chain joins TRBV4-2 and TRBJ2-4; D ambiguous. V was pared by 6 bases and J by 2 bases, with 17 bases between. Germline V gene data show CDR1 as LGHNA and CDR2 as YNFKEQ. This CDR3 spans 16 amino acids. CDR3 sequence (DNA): TGTGCCAGCAGTGGTCCGCAGCGTTCAACCAAAAACATTCAGTACTTC. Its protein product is CASSGPQRSTKNIQYF.

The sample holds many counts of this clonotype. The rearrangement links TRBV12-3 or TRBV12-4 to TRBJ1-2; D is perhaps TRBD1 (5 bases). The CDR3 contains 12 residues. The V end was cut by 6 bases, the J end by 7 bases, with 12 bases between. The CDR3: CASSGTISGYTF. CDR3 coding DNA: TGTGCCAGCAGCGGGACCATTTCTGGCTACACCTTC.

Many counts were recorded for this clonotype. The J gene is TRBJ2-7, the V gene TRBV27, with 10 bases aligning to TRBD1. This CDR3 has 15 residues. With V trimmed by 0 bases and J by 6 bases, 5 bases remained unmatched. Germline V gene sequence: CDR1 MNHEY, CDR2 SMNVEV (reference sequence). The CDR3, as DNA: TGTGCCAGCAGTTTATCGACGACAGGGGGCGGCGAGCAGTACTTC. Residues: CASSLSTTGGGEQYF.

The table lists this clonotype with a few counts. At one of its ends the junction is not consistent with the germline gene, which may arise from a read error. This chain's CDR3 is CASRPGQAINCGYTF. DNA of the CDR3: TGTGCCAGCAGACCGGGCCAGGCGATAAACTGTGGCTACACCTTC. This rearrangement joins TRBV28 to TRBJ1-2; D ambiguous. The CDR3 sequence is 15 residues long. Germline CDR1 and CDR2: MDHEN and SYDVKM.

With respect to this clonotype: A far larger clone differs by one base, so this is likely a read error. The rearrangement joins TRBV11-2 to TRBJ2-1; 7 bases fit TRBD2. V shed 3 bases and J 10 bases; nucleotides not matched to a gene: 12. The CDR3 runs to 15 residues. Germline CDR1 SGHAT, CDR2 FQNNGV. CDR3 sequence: CASSLGGTQSYEQFF. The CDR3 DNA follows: TGTGCCAGCAGCTTGGGGGGGACCCAAAGTTACGAGCAGTTCTTC.

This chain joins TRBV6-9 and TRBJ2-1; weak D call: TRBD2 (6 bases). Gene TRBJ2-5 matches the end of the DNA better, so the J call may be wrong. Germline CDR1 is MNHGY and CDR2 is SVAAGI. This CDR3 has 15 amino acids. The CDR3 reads CASSYVGGAGETQYF. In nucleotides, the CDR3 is TGTGCCAGCAGTTACGTCGGGGGAGCGGGAGAGACCCAGTACTTC.

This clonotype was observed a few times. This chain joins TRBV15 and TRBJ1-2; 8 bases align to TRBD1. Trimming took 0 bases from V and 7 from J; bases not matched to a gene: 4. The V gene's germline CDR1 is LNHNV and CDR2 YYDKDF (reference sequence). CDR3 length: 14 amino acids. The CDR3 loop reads CATSRESGGLGYTF. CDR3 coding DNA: TGTGCCACCAGCAGAGAATCAGGGGGCCTTGGCTACACCTTC. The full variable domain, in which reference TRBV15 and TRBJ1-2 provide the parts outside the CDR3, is DAMVIQNPRYQVTQFGKPVTLSCSQTLNHNVMYWYQQKSSQAPKLLFHYYDKDFNNEADTPDNFQSRRPNTSFCFLDIRSPGLGDTAMYLCATSRESGGLGYTFGSGTRLTVV.

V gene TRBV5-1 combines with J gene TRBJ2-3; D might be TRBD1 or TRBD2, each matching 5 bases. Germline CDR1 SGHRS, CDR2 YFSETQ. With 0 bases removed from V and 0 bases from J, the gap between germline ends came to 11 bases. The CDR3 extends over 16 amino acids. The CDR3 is CASSLVGTQSTDTQYF. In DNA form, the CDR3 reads TGCGCCAGCAGCTTGGTGGGGACCCAGAGCACAGATACGCAGTATTTT.

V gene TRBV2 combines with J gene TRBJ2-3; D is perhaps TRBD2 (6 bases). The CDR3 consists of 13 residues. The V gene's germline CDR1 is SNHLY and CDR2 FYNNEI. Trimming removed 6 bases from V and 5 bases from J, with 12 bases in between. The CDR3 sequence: CASSNSGRDTQYF. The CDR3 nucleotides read TGTGCCAGCAGCAATAGCGGCCGAGATACGCAGTATTTT.

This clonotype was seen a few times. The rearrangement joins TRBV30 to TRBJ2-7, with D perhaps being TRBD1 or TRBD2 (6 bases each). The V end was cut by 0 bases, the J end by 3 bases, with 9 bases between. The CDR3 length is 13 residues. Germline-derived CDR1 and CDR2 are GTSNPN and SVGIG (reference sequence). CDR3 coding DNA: TGTGCCTGGAGTGTAGGGGGGCTCTACGAGCAGTACTTC. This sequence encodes CAWSVGGLYEQYF.

In nucleotides, the CDR3 is TGTGCCACCAGCAGAGTACAGGGGGTTAACTATGGCTACACCTTC. Translated: CATSRVQGVNYGYTF. The V gene is TRBV15, the J gene TRBJ1-2, with TRBD1 matching over 8 bases. V was pared by 1 base and J by 1 base, with 2 bases of the junction left unmatched. CDR1 and CDR2 from the germline V gene are LNHNV and YYDKDF (reference sequence). The CDR3 is 15 amino acids.

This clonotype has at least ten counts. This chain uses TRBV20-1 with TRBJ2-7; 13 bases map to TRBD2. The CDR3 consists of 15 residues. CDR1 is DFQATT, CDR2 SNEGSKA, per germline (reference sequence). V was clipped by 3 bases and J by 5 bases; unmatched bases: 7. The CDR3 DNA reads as TGCAGTGCTAGTATACTAGCGGGAGGGCCCCACGAGCAGTACTTC. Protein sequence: CSASILAGGPHEQYF.

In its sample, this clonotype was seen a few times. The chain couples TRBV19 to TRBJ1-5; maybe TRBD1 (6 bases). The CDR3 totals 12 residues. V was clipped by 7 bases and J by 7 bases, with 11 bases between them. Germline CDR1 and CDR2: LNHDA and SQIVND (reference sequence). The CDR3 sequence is CASMGAGQPQHF. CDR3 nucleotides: TGTGCCAGTATGGGGGCTGGGCAGCCCCAGCATTTT.

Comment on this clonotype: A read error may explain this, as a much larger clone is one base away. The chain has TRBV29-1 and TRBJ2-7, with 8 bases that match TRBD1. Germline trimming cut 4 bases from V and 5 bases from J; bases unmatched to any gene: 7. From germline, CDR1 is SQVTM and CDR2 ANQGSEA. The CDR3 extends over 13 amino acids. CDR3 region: CSVATGEIHEQYF. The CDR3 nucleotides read TGCAGCGTTGCGACAGGGGAGATCCACGAGCAGTACTTC.

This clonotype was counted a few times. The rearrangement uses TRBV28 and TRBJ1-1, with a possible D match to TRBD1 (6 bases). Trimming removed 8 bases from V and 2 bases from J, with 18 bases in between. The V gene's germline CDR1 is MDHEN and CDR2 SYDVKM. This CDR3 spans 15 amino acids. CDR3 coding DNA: TGTGCCAGCGGTGTTTGGGGGGCAGACAACACTGAAGCTTTCTTT. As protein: CASGVWGADNTEAFF.

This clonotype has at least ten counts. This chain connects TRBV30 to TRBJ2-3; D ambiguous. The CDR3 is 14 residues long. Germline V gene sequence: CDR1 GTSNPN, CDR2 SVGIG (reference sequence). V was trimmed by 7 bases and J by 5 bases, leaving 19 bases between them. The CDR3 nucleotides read TGTGCCTCGGTTAGCTACGGAAACCTAGATACGCAGTATTTT. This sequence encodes CASVSYGNLDTQYF.

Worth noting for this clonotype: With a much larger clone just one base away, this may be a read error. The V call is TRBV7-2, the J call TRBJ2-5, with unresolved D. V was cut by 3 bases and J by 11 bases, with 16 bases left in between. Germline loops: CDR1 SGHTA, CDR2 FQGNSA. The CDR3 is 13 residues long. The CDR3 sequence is CASSLAPPDEQYF. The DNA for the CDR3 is TGTGCCAGCAGCTTGGCCCCCCCCGATGAGCAGTACTTC.

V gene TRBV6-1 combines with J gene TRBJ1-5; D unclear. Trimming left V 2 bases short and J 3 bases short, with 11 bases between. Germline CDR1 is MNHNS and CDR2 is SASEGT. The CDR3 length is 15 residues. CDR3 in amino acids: CASSEWLGHNQPQHF. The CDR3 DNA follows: TGTGCCAGCAGTGAATGGTTAGGGCACAATCAGCCCCAGCATTTT.

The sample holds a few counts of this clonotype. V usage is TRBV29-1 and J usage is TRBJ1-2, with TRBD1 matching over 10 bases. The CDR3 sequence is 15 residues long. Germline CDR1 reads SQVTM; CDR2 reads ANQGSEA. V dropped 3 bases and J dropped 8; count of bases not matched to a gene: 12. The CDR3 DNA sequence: TGCAGCGTTGATGGGGGGACAGGGGCCAACTCGGGCTACACCTTC. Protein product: CSVDGGTGANSGYTF.

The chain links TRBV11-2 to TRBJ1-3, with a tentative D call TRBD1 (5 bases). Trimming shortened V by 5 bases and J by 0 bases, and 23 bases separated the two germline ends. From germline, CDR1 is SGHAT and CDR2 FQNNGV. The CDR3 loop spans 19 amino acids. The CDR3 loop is CASSTSFLRTPSSGNTIYF. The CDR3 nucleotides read TGTGCCAGCAGCACCTCGTTCCTGAGGACACCGAGCTCTGGAAACACCATATATTTT.